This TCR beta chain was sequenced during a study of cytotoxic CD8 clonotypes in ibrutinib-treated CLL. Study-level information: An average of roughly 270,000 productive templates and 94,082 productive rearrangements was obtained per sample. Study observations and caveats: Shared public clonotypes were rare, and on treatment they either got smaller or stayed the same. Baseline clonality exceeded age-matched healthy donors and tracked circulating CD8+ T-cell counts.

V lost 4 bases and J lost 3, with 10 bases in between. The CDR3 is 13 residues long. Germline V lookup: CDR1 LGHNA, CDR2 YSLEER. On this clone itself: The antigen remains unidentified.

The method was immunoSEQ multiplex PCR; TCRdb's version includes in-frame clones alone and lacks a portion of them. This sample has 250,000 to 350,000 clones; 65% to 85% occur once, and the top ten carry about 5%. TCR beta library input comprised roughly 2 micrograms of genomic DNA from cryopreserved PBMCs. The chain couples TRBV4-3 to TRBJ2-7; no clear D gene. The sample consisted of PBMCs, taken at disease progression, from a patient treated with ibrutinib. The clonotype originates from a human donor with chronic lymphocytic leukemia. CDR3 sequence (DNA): TGCGCCAGCAGCCCCTCCTTGTTCTACGAGCAGTACTTC. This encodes CASSPSLFYEQYF.